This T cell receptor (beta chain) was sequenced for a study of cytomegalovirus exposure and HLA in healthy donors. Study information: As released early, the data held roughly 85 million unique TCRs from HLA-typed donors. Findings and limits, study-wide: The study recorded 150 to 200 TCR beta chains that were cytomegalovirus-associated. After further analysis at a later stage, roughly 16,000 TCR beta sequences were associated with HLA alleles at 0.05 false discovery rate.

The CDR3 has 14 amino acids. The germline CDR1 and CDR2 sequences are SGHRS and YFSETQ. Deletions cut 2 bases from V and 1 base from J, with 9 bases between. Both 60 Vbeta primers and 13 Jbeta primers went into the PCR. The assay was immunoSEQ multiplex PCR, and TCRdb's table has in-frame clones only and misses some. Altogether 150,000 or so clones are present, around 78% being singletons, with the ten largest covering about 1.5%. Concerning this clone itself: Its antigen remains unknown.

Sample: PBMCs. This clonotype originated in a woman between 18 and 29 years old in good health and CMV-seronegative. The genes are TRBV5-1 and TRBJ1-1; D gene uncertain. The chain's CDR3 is CASSLSPENTEAFF. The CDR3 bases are TGCGCCAGCAGCTTAAGCCCTGAGAACACTGAAGCTTTCTTT.